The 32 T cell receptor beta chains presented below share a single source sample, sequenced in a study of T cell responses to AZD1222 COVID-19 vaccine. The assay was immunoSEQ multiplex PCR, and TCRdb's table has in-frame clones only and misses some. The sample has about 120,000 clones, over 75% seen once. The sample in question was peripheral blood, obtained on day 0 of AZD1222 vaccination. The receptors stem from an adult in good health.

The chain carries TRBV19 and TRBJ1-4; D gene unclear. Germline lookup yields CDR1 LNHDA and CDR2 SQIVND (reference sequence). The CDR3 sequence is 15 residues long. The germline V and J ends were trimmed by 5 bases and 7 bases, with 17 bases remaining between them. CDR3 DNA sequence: TGTGCCAGTAGTGCCCGGGCCGACTTCGGTGAAAAACTGTTTTTT. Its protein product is CASSARADFGEKLFF.

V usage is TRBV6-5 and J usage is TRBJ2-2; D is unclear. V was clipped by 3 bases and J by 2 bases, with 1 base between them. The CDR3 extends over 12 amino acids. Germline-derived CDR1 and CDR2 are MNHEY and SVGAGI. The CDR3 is CASSYNTGELFF. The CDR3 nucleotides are TGTGCCAGCAGTTATAACACCGGGGAGCTGTTTTTT.

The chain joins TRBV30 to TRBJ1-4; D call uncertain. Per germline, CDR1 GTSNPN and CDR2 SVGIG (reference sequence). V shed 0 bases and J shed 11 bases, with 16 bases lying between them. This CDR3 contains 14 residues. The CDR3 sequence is CAWSVSRAPGKLFF. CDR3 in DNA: TGTGCCTGGAGTGTAAGTCGGGCGCCTGGGAAACTGTTTTTT.

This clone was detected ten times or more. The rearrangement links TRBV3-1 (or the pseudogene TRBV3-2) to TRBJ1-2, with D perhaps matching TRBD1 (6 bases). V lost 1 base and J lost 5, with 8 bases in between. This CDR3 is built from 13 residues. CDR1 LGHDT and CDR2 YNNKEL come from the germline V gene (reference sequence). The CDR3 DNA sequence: TGTGCCAGCAGCCAAGGGACAGATTATGGCTACACCTTC. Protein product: CASSQGTDYGYTF.

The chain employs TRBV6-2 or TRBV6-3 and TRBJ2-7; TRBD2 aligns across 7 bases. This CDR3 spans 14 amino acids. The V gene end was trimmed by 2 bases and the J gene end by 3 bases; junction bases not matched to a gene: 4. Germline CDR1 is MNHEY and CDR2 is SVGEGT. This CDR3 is CASSYGGSHYEQYF. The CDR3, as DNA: TGTGCCAGCAGTTACGGCGGGAGTCACTACGAGCAGTACTTC.

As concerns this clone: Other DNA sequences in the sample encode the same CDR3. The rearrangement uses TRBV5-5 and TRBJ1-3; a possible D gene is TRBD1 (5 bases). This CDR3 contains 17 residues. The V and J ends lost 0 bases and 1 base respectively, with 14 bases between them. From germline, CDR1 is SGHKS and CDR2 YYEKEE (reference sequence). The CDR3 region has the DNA TGTGCCAGCAGCTTGGGTTTGCAGGGCGGATCTGGAAACACCATATATTTT. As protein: CASSLGLQGGSGNTIYF.

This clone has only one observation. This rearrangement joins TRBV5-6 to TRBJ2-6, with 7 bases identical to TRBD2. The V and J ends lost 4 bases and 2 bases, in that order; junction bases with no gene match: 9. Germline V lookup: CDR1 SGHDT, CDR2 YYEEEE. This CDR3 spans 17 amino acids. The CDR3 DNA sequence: TGTGCCAGCAGCCCCTGGCGGGAGTATACTGGGGCCAACGTCCTGACTTTC. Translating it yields CASSPWREYTGANVLTF.

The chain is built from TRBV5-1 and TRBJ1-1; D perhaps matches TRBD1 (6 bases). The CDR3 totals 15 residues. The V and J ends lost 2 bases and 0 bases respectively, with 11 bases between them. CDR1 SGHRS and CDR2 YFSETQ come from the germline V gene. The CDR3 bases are TGCGCCAGCAGCTTAGGACAGAACCTGAACACTGAAGCTTTCTTT. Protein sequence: CASSLGQNLNTEAFF.

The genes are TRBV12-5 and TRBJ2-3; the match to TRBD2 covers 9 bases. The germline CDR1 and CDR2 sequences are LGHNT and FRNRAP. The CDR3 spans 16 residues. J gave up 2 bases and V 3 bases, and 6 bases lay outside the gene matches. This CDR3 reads CASGFSAGGSTDTQYF. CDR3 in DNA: TGTGCTAGTGGTTTTAGCGCGGGGGGGTCCACAGATACGCAGTATTTT.

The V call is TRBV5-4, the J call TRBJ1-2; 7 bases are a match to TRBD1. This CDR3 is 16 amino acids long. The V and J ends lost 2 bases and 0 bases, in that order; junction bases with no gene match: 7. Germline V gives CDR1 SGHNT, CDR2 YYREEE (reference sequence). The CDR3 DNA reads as TGTGCCAGCAGCTTTGGGGGGACAGAGGCTAACTATGGCTACACCTTC. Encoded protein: CASSFGGTEANYGYTF.

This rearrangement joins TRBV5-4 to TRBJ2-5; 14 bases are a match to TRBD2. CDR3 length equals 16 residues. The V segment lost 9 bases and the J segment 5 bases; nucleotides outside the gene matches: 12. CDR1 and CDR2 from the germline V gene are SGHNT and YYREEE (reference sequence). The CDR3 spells CATTGTSGGRGETQYF. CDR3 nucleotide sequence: TGTGCCACCACGGGGACTAGCGGGGGCCGGGGGGAGACCCAGTACTTC.

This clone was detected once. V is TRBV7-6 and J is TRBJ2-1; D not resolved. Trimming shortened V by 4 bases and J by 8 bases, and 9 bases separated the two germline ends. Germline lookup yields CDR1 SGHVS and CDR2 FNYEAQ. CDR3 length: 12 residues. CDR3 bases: TGTGCCAGCAGCTCCGGCCGCGATGAGCAGTTCTTC. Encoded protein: CASSSGRDEQFF.

The CDR3 sequence is CASSQVSLRVVRMDTEAFF. The CDR3 coding sequence is TGCGCCAGCAGCCAAGTTTCGCTCAGGGTTGTACGGATGGATACTGAAGCTTTCTTT. The chain recombines TRBV4-1 with TRBJ1-1; TRBD1 is a possible D gene (5 bases). Germline CDR1 reads MGHRA; CDR2 reads YSYEKL. Trimming shortened V by 1 base and J by 5 bases, and 26 bases separated the two germline ends. The CDR3 is 19 residues long.

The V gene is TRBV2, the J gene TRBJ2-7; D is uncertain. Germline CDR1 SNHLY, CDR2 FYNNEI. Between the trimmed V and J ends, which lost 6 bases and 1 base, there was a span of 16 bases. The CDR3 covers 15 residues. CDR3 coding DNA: TGTGCCAGCAGCCCCGAAAAGGCTTTGTCCTACGAGCAGTACTTC. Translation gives CASSPEKALSYEQYF.

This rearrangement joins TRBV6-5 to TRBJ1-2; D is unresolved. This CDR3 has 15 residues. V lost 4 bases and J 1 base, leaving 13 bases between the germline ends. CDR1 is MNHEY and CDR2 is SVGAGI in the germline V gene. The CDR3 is CASSFFSDFNYGYTF. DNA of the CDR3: TGTGCCAGCAGTTTTTTCAGCGATTTTAACTATGGCTACACCTTC.

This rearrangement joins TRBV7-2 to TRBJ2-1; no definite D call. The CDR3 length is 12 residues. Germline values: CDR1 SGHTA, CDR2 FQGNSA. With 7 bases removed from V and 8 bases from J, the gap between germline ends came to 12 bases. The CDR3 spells CASTLPLYEQFF. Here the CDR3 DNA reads TGTGCCAGCACCCTGCCCCTTTATGAGCAGTTCTTC.

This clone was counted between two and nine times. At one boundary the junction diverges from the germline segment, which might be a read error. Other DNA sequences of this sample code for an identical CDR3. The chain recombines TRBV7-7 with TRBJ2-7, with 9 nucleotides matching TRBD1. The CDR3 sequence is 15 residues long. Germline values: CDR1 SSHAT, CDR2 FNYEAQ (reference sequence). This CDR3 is CASSLGTGQGYEQYF. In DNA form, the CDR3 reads TGTGCTAGCAGCTTAGGGACGGGACAGGGTTACGAGCAGTACTTC.

This chain's CDR3 is CASSEEGRGETQYF. The CDR3 DNA follows: TGTGCCAGCAGTGAAGAGGGCAGGGGAGAGACCCAGTACTTC. V and J are TRBV2 and TRBJ2-5, with D perhaps matching TRBD1 (6 bases). The CDR3 consists of 14 residues. The V gene lost 1 base and the J gene lost 4 bases, with 10 bases spanning the gap. CDR1 and CDR2 from the germline V gene are SNHLY and FYNNEI.

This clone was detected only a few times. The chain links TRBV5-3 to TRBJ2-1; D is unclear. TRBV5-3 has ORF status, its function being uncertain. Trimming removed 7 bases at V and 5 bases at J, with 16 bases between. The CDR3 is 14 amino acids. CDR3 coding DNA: TGTGCCAGAGGGAAGGGCGGTCAGGACAATGAGCAGTTCTTC. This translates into CARGKGGQDNEQFF.

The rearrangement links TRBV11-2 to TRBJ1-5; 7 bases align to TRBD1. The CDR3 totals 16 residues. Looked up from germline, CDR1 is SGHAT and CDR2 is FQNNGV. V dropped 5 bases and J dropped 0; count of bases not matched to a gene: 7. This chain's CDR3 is CASSQNTGDSNQPQHF. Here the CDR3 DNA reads TGTGCCAGCAGCCAAAATACAGGGGATAGCAATCAGCCCCAGCATTTT.

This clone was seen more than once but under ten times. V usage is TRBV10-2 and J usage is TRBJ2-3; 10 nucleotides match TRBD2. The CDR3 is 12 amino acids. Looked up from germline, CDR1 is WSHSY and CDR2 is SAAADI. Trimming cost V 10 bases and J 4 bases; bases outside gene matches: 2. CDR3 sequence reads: CATAGGPDTQYF. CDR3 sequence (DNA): TGCGCCACAGCGGGGGGGCCAGATACGCAGTATTTT.

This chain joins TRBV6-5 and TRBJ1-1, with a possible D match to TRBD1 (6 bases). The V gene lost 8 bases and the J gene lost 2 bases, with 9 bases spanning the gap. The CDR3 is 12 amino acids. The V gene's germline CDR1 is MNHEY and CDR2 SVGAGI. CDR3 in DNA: TGTGCCAGCCAACAGGGAAACACTGAAGCTTTCTTT. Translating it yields CASQQGNTEAFF.

The CDR3 is CASSYIDMNTEAFF. Here the CDR3 DNA reads TGTGCCAGCAGTTACATCGACATGAACACTGAAGCTTTCTTT. The chain joins TRBV6-5 to TRBJ1-1, with D unclear. The V and J ends lost 2 bases and 0 bases respectively, with 7 bases between them. The germline gives CDR1 MNHEY, CDR2 SVGAGI. The CDR3 length is 14 residues.

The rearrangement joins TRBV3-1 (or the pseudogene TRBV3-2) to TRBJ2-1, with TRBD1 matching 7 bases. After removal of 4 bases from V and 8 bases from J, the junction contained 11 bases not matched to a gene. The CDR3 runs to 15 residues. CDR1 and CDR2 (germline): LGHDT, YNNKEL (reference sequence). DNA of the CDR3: TGTGCCAGCAGCCCCCGACAGGGTAAGAGCGATGAGCAGTTCTTC. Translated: CASSPRQGKSDEQFF.

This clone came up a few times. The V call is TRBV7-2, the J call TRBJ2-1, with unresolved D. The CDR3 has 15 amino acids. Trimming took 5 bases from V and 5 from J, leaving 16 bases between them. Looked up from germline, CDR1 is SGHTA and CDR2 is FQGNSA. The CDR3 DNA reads TGTGCCAGCAGCCGTGCGACTGGAACACACAATGAGCAGTTCTTC. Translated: CASSRATGTHNEQFF.

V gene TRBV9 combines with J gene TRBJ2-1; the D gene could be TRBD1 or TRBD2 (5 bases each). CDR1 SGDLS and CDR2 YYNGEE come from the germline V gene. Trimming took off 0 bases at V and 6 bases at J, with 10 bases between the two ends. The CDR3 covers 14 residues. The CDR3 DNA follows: TGTGCCAGCAGCGTAGTTGGGGACCTCAATGAGCAGTTCTTC. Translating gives CASSVVGDLNEQFF.

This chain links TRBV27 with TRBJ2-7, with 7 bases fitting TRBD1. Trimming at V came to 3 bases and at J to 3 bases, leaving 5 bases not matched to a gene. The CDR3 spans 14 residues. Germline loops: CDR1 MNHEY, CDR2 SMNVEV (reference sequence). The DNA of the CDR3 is TGTGCCAGCAGTTTCAGGGGGAAAATCTACGAGCAGTACTTC. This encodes CASSFRGKIYEQYF.

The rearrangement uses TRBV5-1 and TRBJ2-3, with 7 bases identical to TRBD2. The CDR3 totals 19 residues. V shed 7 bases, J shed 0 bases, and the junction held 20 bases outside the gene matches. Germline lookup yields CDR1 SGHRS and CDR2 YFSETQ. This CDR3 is CASCPGLGASPSSTDTQYF. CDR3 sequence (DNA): TGCGCCAGCTGCCCTGGACTAGGCGCGTCCCCGTCTAGCACAGATACGCAGTATTTT.

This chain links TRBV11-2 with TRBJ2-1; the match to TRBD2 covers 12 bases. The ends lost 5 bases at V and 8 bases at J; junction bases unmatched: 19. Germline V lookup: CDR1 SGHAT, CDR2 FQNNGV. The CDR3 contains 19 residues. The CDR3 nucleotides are TGTGCCAGCAGCCCCCAGAGACTAGCGGGGGCCCCATCTTTGGATGAGCAGTTCTTC. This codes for CASSPQRLAGAPSLDEQFF.

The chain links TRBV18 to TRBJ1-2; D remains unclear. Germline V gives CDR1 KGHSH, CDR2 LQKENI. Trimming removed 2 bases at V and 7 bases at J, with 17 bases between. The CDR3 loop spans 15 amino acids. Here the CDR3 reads CASSPGIRKAGGYTF. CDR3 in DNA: TGTGCCAGCTCACCAGGGATTCGAAAAGCCGGTGGCTACACCTTC.

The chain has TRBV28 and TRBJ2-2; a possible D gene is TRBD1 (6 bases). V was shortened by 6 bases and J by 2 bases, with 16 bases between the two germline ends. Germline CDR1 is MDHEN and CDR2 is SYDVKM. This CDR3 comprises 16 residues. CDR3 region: CASRFLTGTNTGELFF. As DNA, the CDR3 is TGTGCCAGCAGATTCCTTACAGGGACCAACACCGGGGAGCTGTTTTTT.

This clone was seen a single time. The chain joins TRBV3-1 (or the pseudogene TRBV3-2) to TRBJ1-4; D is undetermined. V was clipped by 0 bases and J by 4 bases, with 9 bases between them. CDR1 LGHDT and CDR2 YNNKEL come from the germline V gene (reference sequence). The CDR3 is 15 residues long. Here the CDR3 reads CASSQDWYSNEKLFF. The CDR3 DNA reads TGTGCCAGCAGCCAAGACTGGTACAGTAATGAAAAACTGTTTTTT.